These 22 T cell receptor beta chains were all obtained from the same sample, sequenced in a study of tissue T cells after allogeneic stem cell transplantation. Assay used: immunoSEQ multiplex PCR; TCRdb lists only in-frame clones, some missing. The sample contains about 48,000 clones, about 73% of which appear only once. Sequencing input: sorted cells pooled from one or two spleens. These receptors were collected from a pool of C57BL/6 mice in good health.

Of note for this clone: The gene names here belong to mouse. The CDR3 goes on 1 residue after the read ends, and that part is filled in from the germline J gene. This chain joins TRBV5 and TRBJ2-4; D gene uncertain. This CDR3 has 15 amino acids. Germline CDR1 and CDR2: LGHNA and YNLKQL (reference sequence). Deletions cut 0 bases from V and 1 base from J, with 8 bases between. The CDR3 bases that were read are TGTGCCAGCAGCCAAGATTCGGTGGGTCAAAACACCTTGTAC. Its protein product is CASSQDSVGQNTLY. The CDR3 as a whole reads CASSQDSVGQNTLYF.

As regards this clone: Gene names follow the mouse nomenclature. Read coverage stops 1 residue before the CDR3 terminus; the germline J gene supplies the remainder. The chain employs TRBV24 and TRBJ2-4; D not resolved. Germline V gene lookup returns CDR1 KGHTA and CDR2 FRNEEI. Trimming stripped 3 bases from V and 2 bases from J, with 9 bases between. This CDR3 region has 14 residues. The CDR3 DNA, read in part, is TGTGCCAGCAGTCTAAACAGCCCTCAAAACACCTTGTAC. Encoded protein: CASSLNSPQNTLY. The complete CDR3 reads CASSLNSPQNTLYF.

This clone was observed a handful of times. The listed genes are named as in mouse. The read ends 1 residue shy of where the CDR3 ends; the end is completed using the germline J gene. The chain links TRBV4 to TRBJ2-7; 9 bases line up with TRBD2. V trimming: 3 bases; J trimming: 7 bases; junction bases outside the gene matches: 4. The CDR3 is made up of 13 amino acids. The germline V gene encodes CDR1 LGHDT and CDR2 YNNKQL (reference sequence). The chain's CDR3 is CASSYRLGVEQYF. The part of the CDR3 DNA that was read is TGTGCCAGCAGCTATAGACTGGGGGTGGAACAGTAC.

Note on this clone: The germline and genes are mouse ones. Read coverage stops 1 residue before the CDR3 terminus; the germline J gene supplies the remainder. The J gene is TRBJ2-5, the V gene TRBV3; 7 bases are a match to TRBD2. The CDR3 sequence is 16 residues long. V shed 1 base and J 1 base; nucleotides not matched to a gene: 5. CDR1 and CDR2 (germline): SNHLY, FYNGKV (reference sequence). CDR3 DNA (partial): TGTGCCAGCAGCTTAGAATGGGGGGTGGACCAAGACACCCAGTAC. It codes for CASSLEWGVDQDTQY. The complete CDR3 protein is CASSLEWGVDQDTQYF.

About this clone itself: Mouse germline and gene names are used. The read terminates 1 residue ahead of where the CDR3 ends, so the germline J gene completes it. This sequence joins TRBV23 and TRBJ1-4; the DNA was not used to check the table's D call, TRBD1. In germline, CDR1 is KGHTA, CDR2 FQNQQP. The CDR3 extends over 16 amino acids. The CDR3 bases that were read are TGCTCCAGCAATCCCTCCGGGACAGGGGGGGGCGAAAGATTATTT. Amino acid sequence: CSSNPSGTGGGERLF. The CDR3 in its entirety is CSSNPSGTGGGERLFF.

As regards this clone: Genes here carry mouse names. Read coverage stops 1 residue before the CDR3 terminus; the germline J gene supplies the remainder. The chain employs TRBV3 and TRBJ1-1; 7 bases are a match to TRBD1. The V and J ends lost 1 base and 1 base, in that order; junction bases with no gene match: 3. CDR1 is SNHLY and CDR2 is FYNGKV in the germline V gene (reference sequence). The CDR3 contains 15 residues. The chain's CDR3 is CASSLDRGGNTEVFF. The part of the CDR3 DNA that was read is TGTGCCAGCAGCTTAGACAGGGGAGGAAACACAGAAGTCTTC.

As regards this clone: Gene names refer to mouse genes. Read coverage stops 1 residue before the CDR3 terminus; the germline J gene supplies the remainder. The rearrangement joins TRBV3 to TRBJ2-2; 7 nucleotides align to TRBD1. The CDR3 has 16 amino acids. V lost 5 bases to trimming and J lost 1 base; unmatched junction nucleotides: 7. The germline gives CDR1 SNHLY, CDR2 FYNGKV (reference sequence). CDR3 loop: CASSLSGTVNTGQLYF. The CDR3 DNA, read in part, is TGTGCCAGCAGCCTCTCCGGGACAGTAAACACCGGGCAGCTCTAC. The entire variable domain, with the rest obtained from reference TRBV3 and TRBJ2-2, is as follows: GPKVLQIPSHQIIDMGQMVTLNCDPVSNHLYFYWYKQILGQQMEFLVNFYNGKVMEKSKLFKDQFSVERPDGSYFTLKIQPTALEDSAVYFCASSLSGTVNTGQLYFGEGSKLTVL.

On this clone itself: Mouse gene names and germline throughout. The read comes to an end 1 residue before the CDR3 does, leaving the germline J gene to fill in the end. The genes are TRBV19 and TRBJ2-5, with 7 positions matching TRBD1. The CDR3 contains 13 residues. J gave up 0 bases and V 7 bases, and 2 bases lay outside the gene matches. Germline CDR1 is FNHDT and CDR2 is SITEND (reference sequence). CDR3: CASGTVNQDTQYF. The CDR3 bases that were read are TGTGCCAGCGGGACAGTTAACCAAGACACCCAGTAC.

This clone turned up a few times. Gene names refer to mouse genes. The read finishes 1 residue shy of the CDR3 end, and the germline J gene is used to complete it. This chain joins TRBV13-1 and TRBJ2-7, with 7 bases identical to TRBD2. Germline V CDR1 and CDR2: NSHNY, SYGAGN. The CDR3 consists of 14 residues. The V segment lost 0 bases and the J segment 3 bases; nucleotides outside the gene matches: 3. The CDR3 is CASSDATGDYEQYF. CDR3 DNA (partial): TGTGCCAGCAGTGATGCCACTGGGGACTATGAACAGTAC.

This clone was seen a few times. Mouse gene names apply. CDR3 sequence: CASSHLSNERLFF. The part of the CDR3 DNA that was read is TGTGCCAGCTCTCACCTTTCCAACGAAAGATTATTT. The chain has TRBV12-1 and TRBJ1-4; D is unresolved. The read stops 1 residue short of the end of the CDR3; the missing end is completed from the germline J gene. The V gene's germline CDR1 is SGHSN and CDR2 HYEKVE. The length of the CDR3 is 13 residues. With 2 bases removed from V and 0 bases from J, the gap between germline ends came to 3 bases.

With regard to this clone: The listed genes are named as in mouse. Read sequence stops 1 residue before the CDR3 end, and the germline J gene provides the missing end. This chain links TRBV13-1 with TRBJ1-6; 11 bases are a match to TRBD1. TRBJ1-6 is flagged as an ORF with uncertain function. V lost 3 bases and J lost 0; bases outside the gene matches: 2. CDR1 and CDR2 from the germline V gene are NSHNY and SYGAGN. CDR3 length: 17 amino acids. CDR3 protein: CASSAGTGGSYNSPLYF. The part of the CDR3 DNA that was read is TGTGCCAGCAGTGCCGGGACAGGGGGTTCCTATAATTCGCCCCTCTAC.

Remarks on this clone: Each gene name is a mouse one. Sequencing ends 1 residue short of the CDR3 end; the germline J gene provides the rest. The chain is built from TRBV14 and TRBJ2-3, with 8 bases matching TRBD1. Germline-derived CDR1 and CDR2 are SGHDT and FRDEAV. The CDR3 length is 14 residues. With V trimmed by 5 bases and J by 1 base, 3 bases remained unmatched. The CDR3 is CASRLTGGAETLYF. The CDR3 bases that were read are TGTGCCAGCAGACTGACAGGGGGTGCAGAAACGCTGTAT.

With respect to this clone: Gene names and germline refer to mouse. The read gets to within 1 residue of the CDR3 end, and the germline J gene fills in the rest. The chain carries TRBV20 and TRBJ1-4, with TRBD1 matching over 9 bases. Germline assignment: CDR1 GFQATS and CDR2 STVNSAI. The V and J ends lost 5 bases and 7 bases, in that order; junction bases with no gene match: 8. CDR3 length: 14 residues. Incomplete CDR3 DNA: TGTGGTGCTTTCCCGGGACAGGGAAGCGAAAGATTATTT. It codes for CGAFPGQGSERLF. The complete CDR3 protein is CGAFPGQGSERLFF.

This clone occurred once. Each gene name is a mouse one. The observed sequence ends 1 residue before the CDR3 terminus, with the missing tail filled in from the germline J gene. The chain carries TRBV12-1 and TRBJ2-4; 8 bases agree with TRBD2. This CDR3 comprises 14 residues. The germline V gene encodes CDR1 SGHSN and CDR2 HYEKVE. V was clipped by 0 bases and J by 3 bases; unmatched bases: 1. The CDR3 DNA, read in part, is TGTGCCAGCTCTCTCAGGGGGGGCCAAAACACCTTGTAC. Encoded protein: CASSLRGGQNTLY. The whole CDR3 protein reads CASSLRGGQNTLYF.

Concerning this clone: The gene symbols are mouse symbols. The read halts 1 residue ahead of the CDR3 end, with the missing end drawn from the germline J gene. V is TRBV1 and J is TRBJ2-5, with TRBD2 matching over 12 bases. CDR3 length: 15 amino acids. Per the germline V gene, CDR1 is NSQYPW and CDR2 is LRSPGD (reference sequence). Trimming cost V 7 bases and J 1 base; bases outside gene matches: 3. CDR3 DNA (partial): TGCACCTGCAAGGGACTGGGGGGAGACCAAGACACCCAGTAC. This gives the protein CTCKGLGGDQDTQY. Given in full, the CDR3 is CTCKGLGGDQDTQYF.

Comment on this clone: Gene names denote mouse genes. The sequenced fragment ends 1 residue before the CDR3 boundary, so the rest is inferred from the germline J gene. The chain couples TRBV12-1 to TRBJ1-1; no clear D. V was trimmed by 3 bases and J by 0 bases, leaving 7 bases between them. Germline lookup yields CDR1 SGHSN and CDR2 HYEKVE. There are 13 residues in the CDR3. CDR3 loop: CASSEQSNTEVFF. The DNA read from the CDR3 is TGTGCCAGCTCTGAACAGTCAAACACAGAAGTCTTC.

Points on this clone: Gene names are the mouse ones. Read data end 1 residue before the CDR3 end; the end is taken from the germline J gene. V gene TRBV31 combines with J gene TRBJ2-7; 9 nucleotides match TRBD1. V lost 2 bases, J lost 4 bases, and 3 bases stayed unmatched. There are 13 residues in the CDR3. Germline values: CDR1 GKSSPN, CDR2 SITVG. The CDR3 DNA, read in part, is TGTGCCTGGAGTTCCGGGACAGGGTATGAACAGTAC. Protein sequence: CAWSSGTGYEQY. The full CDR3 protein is CAWSSGTGYEQYF.

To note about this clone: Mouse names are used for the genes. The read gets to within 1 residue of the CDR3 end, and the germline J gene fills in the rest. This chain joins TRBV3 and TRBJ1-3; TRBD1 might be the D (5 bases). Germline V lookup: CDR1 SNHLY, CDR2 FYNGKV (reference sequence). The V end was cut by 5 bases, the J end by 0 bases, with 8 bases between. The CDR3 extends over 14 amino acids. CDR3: CASSRQYSGNTLYF. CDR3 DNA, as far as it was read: TGTGCCAGCAGCCGACAGTATTCTGGAAATACGCTCTAT.

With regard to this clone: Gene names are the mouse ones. This chain's CDR3 is CTCSAGTASSYEQYF. CDR3 DNA, as far as it was read: TGCACCTGCAGTGCCGGGACTGCGAGCTCCTATGAACAGTAC. V usage is TRBV1 and J usage is TRBJ2-7, with 7 bases that match TRBD2. The read halts 1 residue ahead of the CDR3 end, with the missing end drawn from the germline J gene. This CDR3 is 15 amino acids long. With V trimmed by 3 bases and J by 0 bases, 5 bases remained unmatched. From germline, CDR1 is NSQYPW and CDR2 LRSPGD (reference sequence).

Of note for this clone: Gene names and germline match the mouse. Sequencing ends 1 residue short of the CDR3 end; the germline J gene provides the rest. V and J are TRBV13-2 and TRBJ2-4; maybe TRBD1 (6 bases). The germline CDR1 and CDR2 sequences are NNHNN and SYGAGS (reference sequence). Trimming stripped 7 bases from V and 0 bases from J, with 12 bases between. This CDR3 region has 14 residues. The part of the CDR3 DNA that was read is TGTGCCAGCCAAGACAGGCCTAGTCAAAACACCTTGTAC. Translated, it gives CASQDRPSQNTLY. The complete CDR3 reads CASQDRPSQNTLYF.

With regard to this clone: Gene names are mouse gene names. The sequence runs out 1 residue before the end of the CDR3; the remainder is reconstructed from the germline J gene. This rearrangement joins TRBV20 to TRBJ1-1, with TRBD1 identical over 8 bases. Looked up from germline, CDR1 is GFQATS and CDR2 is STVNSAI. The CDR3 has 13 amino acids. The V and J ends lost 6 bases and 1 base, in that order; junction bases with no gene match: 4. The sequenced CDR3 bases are TGTGGTGCCTCCGGGACAGGGAACACAGAAGTCTTC. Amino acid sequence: CGASGTGNTEVF. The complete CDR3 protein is CGASGTGNTEVFF.

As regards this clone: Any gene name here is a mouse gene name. CDR3 protein: CASSQEGGHGNTLYF. The part of the CDR3 DNA that was read is TGTGCCAGCAGCCAAGAGGGGGGACATGGAAATACGCTCTAT. The J gene is TRBJ1-3, the V gene TRBV2; D is perhaps TRBD1 (6 bases). The CDR3 end falls 1 residue outside the read, so it is completed with the germline J gene. V was trimmed by 0 bases and J by 3 bases, leaving 9 bases between them. The CDR3 is made up of 15 amino acids. CDR1 is LGHNA, CDR2 YSYQKL, per germline.